This entry describes one TCR beta chain. The count of this clone is one. This clone's antigen is unknown. Base qualities are not provided; no much larger clone lies one nucleotide away. This sample is part of a study of STAT5B mutations in CD4+ large granular lymphocyte leukemia (dated by TCRdb to between 2021 and 2024). In terms of the full investigation: Among healthy controls, the CDR3 'QG' motif was associated with a particular HLA allele. The TCRbeta repertoires of CD4+ T-cell large granular lymphocyte leukemia patients were compared with the TCRbeta repertoires of healthy blood donors. Flow cytometry on FACSCanto II or FACSVerse showed that the purified fractions were more than 95% pure among lymphocytes.

From V the trimming removes 5 bases and from J it removes 0 bases, while the gene matches leave 5 bases of the junction unaccounted for. The germline V gene specifies SGHTA as CDR1 and FQGNSA as CDR2. The CDR3 has 16 amino acids, counting the end cysteine and phenylalanine. Solely the CDR3 DNA is kept, with 48 bases framed from the first base. The study at large found these results: The data were not HLA-matched, and the higher clonality in CD4+ T-LGLL than in CD8+ T-LGLL could be due to the relatively small sample size. Main leukemic clonotypes were private to each patient, although 20% to 30% appeared at low frequency in other patients' non-leukemic repertoires. CD4-sorted patient repertoires appeared more clonal than healthy CD4+ repertoires, and this difference persisted after removing the putative leukemic clones. Enrichment of TRBV06-family usage was observed among the top patient clones (8/27) relative to healthy controls (2/35).

Buffy coats from over 35 blood donors, supplied by the Finnish Red Cross blood service, were used as healthy controls. All TCR-sequenced material derived from peripheral blood: patient blood samples and healthy donor buffy coats. Peripheral blood mononuclear cells were isolated by Ficoll-Hypaque gradient centrifugation. CD4+ cells were magnetically purified from the buffy coats of healthy controls. The Gentra Puregene Cell and Tissue kit was used for genomic DNA extraction, and quantification was performed on a Qubit 2.0 fluorometer. The immunoSEQ assay at survey resolution was used to sequence TCRbeta rearrangements from genomic DNA. In the authors' own workflow: In the TCR sequencing data, the lowest productive clonotype frequency that could be detected was 2.59 x 10-5. Analyses included only productive TCRbeta rearrangements, meaning complete and in-frame sequences. Sample clonality was computed as Simpson clonality in the immunoSEQ Analyzer version 3.0. Clones were grouped by frequency into very rare, small, medium, large (1-20%) or hyperexpanded (>20%) categories. Generation probabilities were estimated with OLGA 1.2.3, V-gene circos plots were generated with VDJtools, specificities were searched for in VDJdb, and CDR3 motifs were identified with GLIPH. Not all clones reach the TCRdb copy of this immuneACCESS table, which keeps in-frame sequences only. Checked studies attribute under half of the gap to unresolved V genes and leave the rest unexplained. The D gene and trimming were derived from the DNA, and the V and J assignments and clone size from that table. In this sample the table shows 30,000 or so clones, 70% to 90% of which occur a single time. The ten largest make up around 0.4% of the sample.

Sequenced: CD4+ T cells from blood buffy coats. The rearranged segments are TRBV7-2 and TRBJ2-3, and TRBD2 aligns with 10 junction nucleotides. The sequence came from a human donor in good health. The CDR3 corresponds to CASSTGLAVSTDTQYF. The bases read TGTGCCAGCAGCACCGGACTAGCGGTTAGCACAGATACGCAGTATTTT.